A selection of T cell receptor beta chains follows, all from one sample in a study of cytomegalovirus exposure and HLA in healthy donors. TCRdb's table, derived via immunoSEQ multiplex PCR, lists solely in-frame clones and lacks some. This sample has 150,000 to 180,000 clones, with about 88% found just once. Sequencing was performed on PBMCs. Every receptor here comes from a man aged 18 to 35 in good health and CMV-seropositive. Both conserved end residues are part of each CDR3. The D gene is left open where the match is weak. Some rows mark clone size as missing; the rest say once, few, many or name a class of expanded clone.

v_call: TRBV27; j_call: TRBJ2-7; clone_size: .; d_call: .; cdr3_aa: CASSSGSSYEQYF; cdr3_nt: TGTGCCAGCAGTTCCGGGAGCTCCTACGAGCAGTACTTC
v_call: TRBV6-6; j_call: TRBJ2-7; clone_size: .; d_call: TRBD1; cdr3_aa: CASTSRTGRSYEQYF; cdr3_nt: TGTGCCAGCACCTCTCGGACAGGGCGATCCTACGAGCAGTACTTC
v_call: TRBV10-2; j_call: TRBJ2-7; clone_size: once; d_call: .; cdr3_aa: CASKQASYEQYF; cdr3_nt: TGCGCCAGCAAGCAGGCCTCCTACGAGCAGTACTTC
v_call: TRBV4-3; j_call: TRBJ2-7; clone_size: .; d_call: TRBD2; cdr3_aa: CASSQDRNGGAKEQYF; cdr3_nt: TGCGCCAGCAGCCAAGATCGTAACGGGGGGGCGAAGGAGCAGTACTTC
v_call: TRBV7-3; j_call: TRBJ2-3; clone_size: .; d_call: .; cdr3_aa: CASSPVGGTDTQYF; cdr3_nt: TGTGCCAGCAGCCCGGTAGGAGGCACAGATACGCAGTATTTT
v_call: TRBV6-5; j_call: TRBJ1-2; clone_size: .; d_call: .; cdr3_aa: CASSYSMESGFSGYTF; cdr3_nt: TGTGCCAGCAGTTACTCGATGGAGTCGGGGTTTAGCGGCTACACCTTC
v_call: TRBV4-1; j_call: TRBJ1-2; clone_size: .; d_call: TRBD1; cdr3_aa: CASSPGTGGANYGYTF; cdr3_nt: TGCGCCAGCAGCCCGGGGACAGGAGGGGCTAACTATGGCTACACCTTC
v_call: TRBV19; j_call: TRBJ2-7; clone_size: .; d_call: TRBD1; cdr3_aa: CASSPRQGSPLEQYF; cdr3_nt: TGTGCCAGTAGTCCCCGACAGGGGAGTCCCTTGGAGCAGTACTTC
v_call: TRBV27; j_call: TRBJ2-1; clone_size: .; d_call: .; cdr3_aa: CASRQGYNEQFF; cdr3_nt: TGTGCCAGCAGGCAGGGGTATAATGAGCAGTTCTTC
v_call: TRBV7-9; j_call: TRBJ1-4; clone_size: .; d_call: TRBD1; cdr3_aa: CASSGQGLNEKLFF; cdr3_nt: TGTGCCAGCAGCGGACAGGGTCTTAATGAAAAACTGTTTTTT
v_call: TRBV6-5; j_call: TRBJ2-1; clone_size: .; d_call: .; cdr3_aa: CASSPKRRTYNEQFF; cdr3_nt: TGTGCCAGCAGCCCAAAACGGAGAACGTACAATGAGCAGTTCTTC
v_call: TRBV6-5; j_call: TRBJ2-3; clone_size: .; d_call: TRBD1; cdr3_aa: CASSGTGRATDTQYF; cdr3_nt: TGTGCCAGCAGCGGGACAGGGAGGGCCACAGATACGCAGTATTTT
v_call: TRBV7-3; j_call: TRBJ2-3; clone_size: .; d_call: .; cdr3_aa: CASSPDEGNSFTDTQYF; cdr3_nt: TGTGCCAGCAGCCCTGACGAGGGTAACAGCTTCACAGATACGCAGTATTTT
v_call: TRBV6-1; j_call: TRBJ2-7; clone_size: once; d_call: TRBD1; cdr3_aa: CASSPTGEGSYEQYF; cdr3_nt: TGTGCCAGCAGCCCTACAGGGGAAGGCTCCTACGAGCAGTACTTC